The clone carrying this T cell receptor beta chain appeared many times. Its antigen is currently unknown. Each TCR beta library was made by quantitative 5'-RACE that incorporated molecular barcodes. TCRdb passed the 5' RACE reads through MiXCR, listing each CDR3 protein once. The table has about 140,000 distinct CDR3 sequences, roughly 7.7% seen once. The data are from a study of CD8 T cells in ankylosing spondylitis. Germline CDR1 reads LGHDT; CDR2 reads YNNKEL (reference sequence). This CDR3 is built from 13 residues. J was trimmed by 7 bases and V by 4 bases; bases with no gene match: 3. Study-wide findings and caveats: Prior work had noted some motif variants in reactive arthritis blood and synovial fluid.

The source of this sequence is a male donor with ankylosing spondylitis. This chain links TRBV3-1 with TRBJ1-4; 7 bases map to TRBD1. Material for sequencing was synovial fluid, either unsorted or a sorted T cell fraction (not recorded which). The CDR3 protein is CASSRGQVEKLFF. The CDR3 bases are TGTGCCAGCAGCCGCGGACAGGTTGAAAAACTGTTTTTT.